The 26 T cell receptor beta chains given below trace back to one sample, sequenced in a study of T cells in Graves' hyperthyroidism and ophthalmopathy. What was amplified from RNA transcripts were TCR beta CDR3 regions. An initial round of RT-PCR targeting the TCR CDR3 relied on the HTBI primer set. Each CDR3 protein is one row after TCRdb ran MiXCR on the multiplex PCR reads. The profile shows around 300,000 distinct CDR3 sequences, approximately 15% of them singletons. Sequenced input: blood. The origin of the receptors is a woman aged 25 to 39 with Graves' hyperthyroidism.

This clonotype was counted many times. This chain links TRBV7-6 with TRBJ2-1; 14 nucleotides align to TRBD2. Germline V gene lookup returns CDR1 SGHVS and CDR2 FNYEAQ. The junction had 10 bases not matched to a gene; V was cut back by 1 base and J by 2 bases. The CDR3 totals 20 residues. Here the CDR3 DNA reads TGTGCCAGCAGCTTAGAGACTAGCGGGAGGGCCAGGCGGGCCTACAATGAGCAGTTCTTC. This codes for CASSLETSGRARRAYNEQFF.

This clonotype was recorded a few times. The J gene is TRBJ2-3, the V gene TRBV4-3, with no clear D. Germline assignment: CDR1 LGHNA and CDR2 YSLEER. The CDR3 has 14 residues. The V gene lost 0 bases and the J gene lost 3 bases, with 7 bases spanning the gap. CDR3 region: CASSQDPLTDTQYF. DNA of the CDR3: TGCGCCAGCAGCCAAGATCCGTTGACAGATACGCAGTATTTT.

Written as DNA, the CDR3 is TGTGCCATCAGCCCAGCTCATCAGGGTTTCGCCGACGAGCAGTACTTC. Protein sequence: CAISPAHQGFADEQYF. The chain is built from TRBV10-3 and TRBJ2-7, with a possible D match to TRBD1 (5 bases). This CDR3 is built from 16 residues. V lost 6 bases and J lost 5, with 23 bases in between. Germline loops: CDR1 ENHRY, CDR2 SYGVKD.

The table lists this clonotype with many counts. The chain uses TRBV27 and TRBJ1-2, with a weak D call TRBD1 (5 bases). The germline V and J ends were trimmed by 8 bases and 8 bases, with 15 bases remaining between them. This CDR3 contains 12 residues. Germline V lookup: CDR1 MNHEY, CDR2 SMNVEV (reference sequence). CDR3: CASGRGPYGYTF. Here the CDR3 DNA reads TGTGCCAGCGGGCGGGGACCGTACGGCTACACCTTC.

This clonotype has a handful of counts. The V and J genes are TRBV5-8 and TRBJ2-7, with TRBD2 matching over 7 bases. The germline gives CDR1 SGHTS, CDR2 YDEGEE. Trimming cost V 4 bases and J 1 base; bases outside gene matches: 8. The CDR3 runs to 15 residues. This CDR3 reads CASSLAGLVSYEQYF. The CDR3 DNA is TGTGCCAGCAGCCTAGCCGGACTAGTATCCTACGAGCAGTACTTC. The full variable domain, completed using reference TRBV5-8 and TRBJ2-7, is EAGVTQSPTHLIKTRGQQATLRCSPISGHTSVYWYQQALGLGLQFLLWYDEGEERNRGNFPPRFSGRQFPNYSSELNVNALELEDSALYLCASSLAGLVSYEQYFGPGTRLTVT.

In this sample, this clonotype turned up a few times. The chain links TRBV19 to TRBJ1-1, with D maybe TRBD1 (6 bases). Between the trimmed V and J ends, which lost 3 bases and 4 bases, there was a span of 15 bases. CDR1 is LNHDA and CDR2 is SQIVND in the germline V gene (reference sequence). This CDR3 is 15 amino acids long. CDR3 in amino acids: CASSIGGAPATEAFF. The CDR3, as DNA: TGTGCCAGTAGTATTGGGGGGGCCCCGGCCACTGAAGCTTTCTTT.

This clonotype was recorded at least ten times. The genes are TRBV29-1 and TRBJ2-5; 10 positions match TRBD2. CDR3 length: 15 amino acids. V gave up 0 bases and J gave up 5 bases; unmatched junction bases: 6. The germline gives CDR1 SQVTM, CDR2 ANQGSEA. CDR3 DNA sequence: TGCAGCGTTGAAGAAGGAGCGGGAGGGCGGGAGACCCAGTACTTC. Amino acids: CSVEEGAGGRETQYF.

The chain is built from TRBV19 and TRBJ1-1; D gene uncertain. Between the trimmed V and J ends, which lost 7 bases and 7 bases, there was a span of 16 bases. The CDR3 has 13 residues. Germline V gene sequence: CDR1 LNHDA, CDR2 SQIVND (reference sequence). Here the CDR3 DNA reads TGTGCCAGTAAAGGGCGTAATGGCGGTGAAGCTTTCTTT. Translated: CASKGRNGGEAFF. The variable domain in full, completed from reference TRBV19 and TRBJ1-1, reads DGGITQSPKYLFRKEGQNVTLSCEQNLNHDAMYWYRQDPGQGLRLIYYSQIVNDFQKGDIAEGYSVSREKKESFPLTVTSAQKNPTAFYLCASKGRNGGEAFFGQGTRLTVV.

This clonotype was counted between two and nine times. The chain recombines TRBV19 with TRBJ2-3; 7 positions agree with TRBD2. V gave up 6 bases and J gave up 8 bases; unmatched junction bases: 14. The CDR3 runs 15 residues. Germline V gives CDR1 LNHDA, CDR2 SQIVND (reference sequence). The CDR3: CASSNPGGVGATQYF. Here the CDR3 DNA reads TGTGCCAGTAGCAACCCGGGGGGAGTTGGAGCTACGCAGTATTTT.

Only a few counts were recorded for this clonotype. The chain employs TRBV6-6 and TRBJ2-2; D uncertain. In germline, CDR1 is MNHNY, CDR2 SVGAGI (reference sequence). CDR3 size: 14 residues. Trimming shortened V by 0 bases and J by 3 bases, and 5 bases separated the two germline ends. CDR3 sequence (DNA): TGTGCCAGCAGTTACTCGACCTACACCGGGGAGCTGTTTTTT. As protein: CASSYSTYTGELFF.

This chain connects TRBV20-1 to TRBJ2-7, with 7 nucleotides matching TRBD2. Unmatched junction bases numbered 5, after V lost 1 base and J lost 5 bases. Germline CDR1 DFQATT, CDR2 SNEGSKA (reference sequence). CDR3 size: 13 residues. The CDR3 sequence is CSARGRAGNEQYF. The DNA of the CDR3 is TGCAGTGCTAGAGGTAGAGCGGGAAACGAGCAGTACTTC.

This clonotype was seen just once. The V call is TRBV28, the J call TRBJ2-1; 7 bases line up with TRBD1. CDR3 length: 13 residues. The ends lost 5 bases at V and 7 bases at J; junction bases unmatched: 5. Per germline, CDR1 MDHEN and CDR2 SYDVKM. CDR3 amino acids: CASSITGENEQFF. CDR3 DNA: TGTGCCAGCAGTATTACAGGGGAGAATGAGCAGTTCTTC.

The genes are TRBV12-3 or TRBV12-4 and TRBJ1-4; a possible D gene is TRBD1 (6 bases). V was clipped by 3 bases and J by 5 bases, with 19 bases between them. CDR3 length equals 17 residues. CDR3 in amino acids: CASSFNARTAGNEKLFF. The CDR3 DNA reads TGTGCCAGCAGTTTTAACGCCCGGACAGCCGGGAATGAAAAACTGTTTTTT.

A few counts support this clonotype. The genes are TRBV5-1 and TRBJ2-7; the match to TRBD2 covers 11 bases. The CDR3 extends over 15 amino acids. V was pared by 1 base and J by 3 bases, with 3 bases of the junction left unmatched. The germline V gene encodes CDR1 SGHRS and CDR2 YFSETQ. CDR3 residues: CASSLRTSGHYEQYF. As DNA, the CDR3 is TGCGCCAGCAGCTTGCGGACTAGCGGGCACTACGAGCAGTACTTC.

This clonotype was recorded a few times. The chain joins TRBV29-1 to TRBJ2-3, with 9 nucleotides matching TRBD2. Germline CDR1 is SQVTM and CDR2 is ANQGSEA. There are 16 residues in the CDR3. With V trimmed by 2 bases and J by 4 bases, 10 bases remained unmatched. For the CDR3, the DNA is TGCAGCGTTGAAAGAGGATCTAGCGGGAACGCAGATACGCAGTATTTT. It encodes CSVERGSSGNADTQYF.

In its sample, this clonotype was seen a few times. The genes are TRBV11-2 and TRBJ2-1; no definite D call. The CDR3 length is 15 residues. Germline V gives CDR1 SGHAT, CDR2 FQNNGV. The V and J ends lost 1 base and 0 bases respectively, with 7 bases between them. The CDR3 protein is CASSLVPSSYNEQFF. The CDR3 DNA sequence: TGTGCCAGCAGCTTAGTTCCGAGCTCCTACAATGAGCAGTTCTTC.

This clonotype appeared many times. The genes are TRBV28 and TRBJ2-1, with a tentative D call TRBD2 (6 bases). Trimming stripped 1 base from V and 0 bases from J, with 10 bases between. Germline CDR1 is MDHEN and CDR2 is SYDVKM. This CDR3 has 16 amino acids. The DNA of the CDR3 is TGTGCCAGCAGTTTATATCGGGAGAGCTCCTACAATGAGCAGTTCTTC. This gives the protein CASSLYRESSYNEQFF.

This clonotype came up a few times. Here the CDR3 DNA reads TGTGCCAGCAGCCGGACAGGGGAATTAAGAGATACGCAGTATTTT. Its translation is CASSRTGELRDTQYF. The chain employs TRBV7-9 and TRBJ2-3; 9 positions agree with TRBD1. The length of the CDR3 is 15 residues. Germline V gene lookup returns CDR1 SEHNR and CDR2 FQNEAQ (reference sequence). Losses at the gene ends were 5 bases for V and 5 bases for J; bases not matched to a gene: 8.

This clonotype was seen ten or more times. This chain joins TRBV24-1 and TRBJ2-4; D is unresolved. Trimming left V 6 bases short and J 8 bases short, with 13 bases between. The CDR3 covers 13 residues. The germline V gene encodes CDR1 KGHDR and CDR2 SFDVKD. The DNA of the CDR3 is TGTGCCACCAGTTCAGCGATCGGAGACATTCAGTACTTC. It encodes CATSSAIGDIQYF.

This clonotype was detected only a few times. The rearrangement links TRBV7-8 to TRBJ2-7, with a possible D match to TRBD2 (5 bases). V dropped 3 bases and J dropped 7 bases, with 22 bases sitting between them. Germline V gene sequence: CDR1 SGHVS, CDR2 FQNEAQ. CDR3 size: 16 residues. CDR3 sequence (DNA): TGTGCCAGCAGCTTTGGAGGAATAAGGAGGACCAATGAGCAGTACTTC. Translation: CASSFGGIRRTNEQYF.

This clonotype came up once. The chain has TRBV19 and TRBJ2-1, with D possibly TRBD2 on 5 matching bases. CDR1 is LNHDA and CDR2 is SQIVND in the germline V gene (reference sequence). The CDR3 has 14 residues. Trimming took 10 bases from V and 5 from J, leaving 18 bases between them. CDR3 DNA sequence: TGTGCCAACCCGCGAGGGAGAGTTAACAATGAGCAGTTCTTC. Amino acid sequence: CANPRGRVNNEQFF.

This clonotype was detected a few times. As DNA, the CDR3 is TGTGCCAGTAGGGACAGACCCGGCGGCAATCAGCCCCAGCATTTT. This gives the protein CASRDRPGGNQPQHF. The gene calls are TRBV19 and TRBJ1-5, with D possibly TRBD1 on 6 matching bases. Per the germline V gene, CDR1 is LNHDA and CDR2 is SQIVND (reference sequence). V lost 6 bases and J 2 bases, leaving 14 bases between the germline ends. The length of the CDR3 is 15 residues.

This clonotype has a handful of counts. CDR3 residues: CSARRLAGGGETQYF. Here the CDR3 DNA reads TGCAGTGCTAGGAGACTAGCGGGAGGAGGGGAGACCCAGTACTTC. V and J are TRBV20-1 and TRBJ2-5; 13 nucleotides match TRBD2. The ends lost 3 bases at V and 5 bases at J; junction bases unmatched: 6. Germline V gives CDR1 DFQATT, CDR2 SNEGSKA (reference sequence). The CDR3 totals 15 residues.

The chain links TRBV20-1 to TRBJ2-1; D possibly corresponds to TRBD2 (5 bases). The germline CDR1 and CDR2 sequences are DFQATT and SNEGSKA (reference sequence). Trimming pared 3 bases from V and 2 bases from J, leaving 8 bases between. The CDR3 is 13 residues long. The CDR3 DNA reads TGCAGTGCTAGCGGGATGACCTACAATGAGCAGTTCTTC. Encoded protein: CSASGMTYNEQFF.

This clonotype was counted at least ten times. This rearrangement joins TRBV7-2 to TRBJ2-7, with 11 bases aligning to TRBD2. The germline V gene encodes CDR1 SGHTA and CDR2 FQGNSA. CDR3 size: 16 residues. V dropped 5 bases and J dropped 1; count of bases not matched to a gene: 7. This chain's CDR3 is CASSVEGTSGSYEQYF. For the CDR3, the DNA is TGTGCCAGCAGCGTAGAGGGGACTAGCGGATCCTACGAGCAGTACTTC.

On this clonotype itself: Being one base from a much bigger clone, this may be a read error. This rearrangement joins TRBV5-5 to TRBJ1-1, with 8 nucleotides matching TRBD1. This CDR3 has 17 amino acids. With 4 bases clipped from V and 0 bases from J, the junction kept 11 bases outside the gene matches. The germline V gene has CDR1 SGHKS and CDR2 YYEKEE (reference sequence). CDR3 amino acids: CASSETQGAGMNTEAFF. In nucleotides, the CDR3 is TGTGCCAGCAGCGAGACCCAGGGGGCGGGGATGAACACTGAAGCTTTCTTT. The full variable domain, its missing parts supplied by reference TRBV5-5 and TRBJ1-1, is DAGVTQSPTHLIKTRGQQVTLRCSPISGHKSVSWYQQVLGQGPQFIFQYYEKEERGRGNFPDRFSARQFPNYSSELNVNALLLGDSALYLCASSETQGAGMNTEAFFGQGTRLTVV.